The rows below give T cell receptor beta chains drawn from one sample of a study of beta chain features in type 1 diabetes. Only in-frame clones appear in the TCRdb table, and some are missing; sequencing was by immunoSEQ multiplex PCR. The data show hundreds of thousands of clones, with roughly an eighth seen just once and approximately 0.042% held by the top ten. The sequencing sample was made of naive CD4+ T cells from blood. The receptors derive from a man younger than 30 with type 1 diabetes. The CDR3 runs from the conserved cysteine through the conserved F or W. Each record gives: D gene, V gene, clone size, J gene, CDR3 protein, CDR3 DNA. The D gene is left open where the match is weak. Some rows have no size entry. The others give once, few or many, or a class for an expanded clone.

d_call: TRBD1
v_call: TRBV14
clone_size: few
j_call: TRBJ2-5
cdr3_aa: CASSQGQGWETQYF
cdr3_nt: TGTGCCAGCAGCCAGGGACAGGGTTGGGAGACCCAGTACTTC

d_call: -
v_call: TRBV30
clone_size: few
j_call: TRBJ2-6
cdr3_aa: CAWNAGGANVLTF
cdr3_nt: TGTGCCTGGAACGCAGGTGGGGCCAACGTCCTGACTTTC

d_call: -
v_call: TRBV25-1
clone_size: few
j_call: TRBJ1-2
cdr3_aa: CASSESGNIGVNGYTF
cdr3_nt: TGTGCCAGCAGTGAATCTGGGAACATTGGTGTGAATGGCTACACCTTC

d_call: -
v_call: TRBV18
clone_size: -
j_call: TRBJ2-1
cdr3_aa: CASSLWVSENEQFF
cdr3_nt: TGTGCCAGCTCACTATGGGTATCTGAGAATGAGCAGTTCTTC

d_call: TRBD2
v_call: TRBV29-1
clone_size: -
j_call: TRBJ2-2
cdr3_aa: CSVLTSGVNTGELFF
cdr3_nt: TGCAGCGTTCTCACTAGCGGAGTTAACACCGGGGAGCTGTTTTTT

d_call: -
v_call: TRBV7-2
clone_size: few
j_call: TRBJ1-2
cdr3_aa: CASSLALGRPLSYTF
cdr3_nt: TGTGCCAGCAGCTTAGCGCTCGGCAGACCCCTGAGCTACACCTTC

d_call: -
v_call: TRBV11-2
clone_size: few
j_call: TRBJ2-1
cdr3_aa: CASSSLRTHEQFF
cdr3_nt: TGTGCCAGCAGCTCCTTAAGAACGCATGAGCAGTTCTTC

d_call: -
v_call: TRBV7-2
clone_size: few
j_call: TRBJ2-1
cdr3_aa: CASSPRRGRGQGSYNEQFF
cdr3_nt: TGTGCCAGCAGCCCACGGCGCGGACGGGGGCAAGGCTCCTACAATGAGCAGTTCTTC

d_call: TRBD1
v_call: TRBV29-1
clone_size: -
j_call: TRBJ2-2
cdr3_aa: CSVLPDRDTGELFF
cdr3_nt: TGCAGCGTTCTCCCCGACAGGGACACCGGGGAGCTGTTTTTT

d_call: TRBD1
v_call: TRBV11-3
clone_size: -
j_call: TRBJ2-1
cdr3_aa: CASTPGQGANEQFF
cdr3_nt: TGTGCCAGCACCCCAGGTCAGGGGGCAAATGAGCAGTTCTTC

d_call: -
v_call: TRBV5-1
clone_size: -
j_call: TRBJ2-1
cdr3_aa: CASSPPSLSSYNEQFF
cdr3_nt: TGCGCCAGCAGCCCCCCTAGCCTCAGCTCCTACAATGAGCAGTTCTTC

d_call: -
v_call: TRBV14
clone_size: few
j_call: TRBJ1-1
cdr3_aa: CASSQVGKTEAFF
cdr3_nt: TGTGCCAGCAGCCAAGTGGGGAAGACTGAAGCTTTCTTT

d_call: -
v_call: TRBV4-3
clone_size: few
j_call: TRBJ1-1
cdr3_aa: CASSSQGDTEAFF
cdr3_nt: TGCGCCAGCAGCTCCCAAGGGGACACTGAAGCTTTCTTT

d_call: -
v_call: TRBV4-1
clone_size: few
j_call: TRBJ2-7
cdr3_aa: CASSQTLGGVSLYEQYF
cdr3_nt: TGCGCCAGCAGCCAAACCTTGGGAGGCGTTTCCCTCTACGAGCAGTACTTC

d_call: TRBD1
v_call: TRBV29-1
clone_size: -
j_call: TRBJ2-5
cdr3_aa: CSVQQGWETQYF
cdr3_nt: TGCAGCGTTCAACAGGGGTGGGAGACCCAGTACTTC

d_call: -
v_call: TRBV6-5
clone_size: few
j_call: TRBJ1-2
cdr3_aa: CASRRQNGYTF
cdr3_nt: TGTGCCAGCAGGCGACAGAACGGCTACACCTTC

d_call: TRBD1
v_call: TRBV28
clone_size: few
j_call: TRBJ2-5
cdr3_aa: CASTDRDPRETQYF
cdr3_nt: TGTGCCAGCACCGACAGGGATCCCCGAGAGACCCAGTACTTC

d_call: TRBD1
v_call: TRBV12-5
clone_size: -
j_call: TRBJ2-4
cdr3_aa: CASAPGTGGWGNIQYF
cdr3_nt: TGTGCTAGTGCCCCGGGGACAGGGGGCTGGGGAAACATTCAGTACTTC

d_call: -
v_call: TRBV7-2
clone_size: few
j_call: TRBJ2-1
cdr3_aa: CASSFNLRAGPLGNEQFF
cdr3_nt: TGTGCCAGCAGCTTCAACCTCCGGGCAGGGCCCCTGGGGAATGAGCAGTTCTTC

d_call: -
v_call: TRBV5-1
clone_size: -
j_call: TRBJ2-7
cdr3_aa: CASSLQGNGEQYF
cdr3_nt: TGCGCCAGCAGCTTACAGGGTAACGGCGAGCAGTACTTC

d_call: -
v_call: TRBV18
clone_size: few
j_call: TRBJ2-7
cdr3_aa: CASSPLSGYEQYF
cdr3_nt: TGTGCCAGCTCACCACTATCAGGCTACGAGCAGTACTTC

d_call: -
v_call: TRBV7-9
clone_size: -
j_call: TRBJ2-5
cdr3_aa: CASSFFGSQETQYF
cdr3_nt: TGTGCCAGCAGCTTCTTTGGCAGTCAAGAGACCCAGTACTTC

d_call: TRBD2
v_call: TRBV11-2
clone_size: few
j_call: TRBJ2-1
cdr3_aa: CASSSEQLSGVYNEQFF
cdr3_nt: TGTGCCAGCAGCTCGGAACAGCTTAGCGGGGTATACAATGAGCAGTTCTTC

d_call: -
v_call: TRBV19
clone_size: -
j_call: TRBJ2-1
cdr3_aa: CASRADSYNEQFF
cdr3_nt: TGTGCCAGTAGGGCGGATTCCTACAATGAGCAGTTCTTC

d_call: -
v_call: TRBV30
clone_size: few
j_call: TRBJ2-7
cdr3_aa: CAWSMSSYEQYF
cdr3_nt: TGTGCCTGGTCCATGAGCTCCTACGAGCAGTACTTC

d_call: -
v_call: TRBV5-1
clone_size: -
j_call: TRBJ1-2
cdr3_aa: CASSQGTSEGYTF
cdr3_nt: TGCGCCAGCAGCCAAGGGACATCAGAGGGCTACACCTTC

d_call: TRBD2
v_call: TRBV5-6
clone_size: -
j_call: TRBJ2-1
cdr3_aa: CASSLVTSGSYNEQFF
cdr3_nt: TGTGCCAGCAGCTTGGTAACTAGCGGCTCCTACAATGAGCAGTTCTTC

d_call: TRBD1
v_call: TRBV29-1
clone_size: few
j_call: TRBJ1-2
cdr3_aa: CSVTTGGAGYGYTF
cdr3_nt: TGCAGCGTTACAACAGGGGGCGCAGGGTATGGCTACACCTTC

d_call: -
v_call: TRBV19
clone_size: -
j_call: TRBJ2-3
cdr3_aa: CASSIMGGDTQYF
cdr3_nt: TGTGCCAGCTCAATTATGGGAGGAGATACGCAGTATTTT

d_call: -
v_call: TRBV5-5
clone_size: -
j_call: TRBJ1-1
cdr3_aa: CASSFSMNTEAFF
cdr3_nt: TGTGCCAGCAGCTTTTCGATGAACACTGAAGCTTTCTTT

d_call: -
v_call: TRBV27
clone_size: few
j_call: TRBJ2-5
cdr3_aa: CAVWGAETQYF
cdr3_nt: TGTGCCGTCTGGGGGGCAGAGACCCAGTACTTC

d_call: -
v_call: TRBV10-3
clone_size: -
j_call: TRBJ1-4
cdr3_aa: CAISAGANEKLFF
cdr3_nt: TGTGCCATCAGTGCGGGGGCTAATGAAAAACTGTTTTTT

d_call: TRBD1
v_call: TRBV29-1
clone_size: few
j_call: TRBJ2-7
cdr3_aa: CSVRTGRTYEQYF
cdr3_nt: TGCAGCGTTCGGACAGGGCGCACCTACGAGCAGTACTTC

d_call: TRBD1
v_call: TRBV30
clone_size: -
j_call: TRBJ2-7
cdr3_aa: CAWSGDRGYEQYF
cdr3_nt: TGTGCCTGGAGTGGGGACAGGGGCTACGAGCAGTACTTC

d_call: -
v_call: TRBV6-6
clone_size: few
j_call: TRBJ2-1
cdr3_aa: CASSLPGGEPYNEQFF
cdr3_nt: TGTGCCAGCAGTCTCCCCGGCGGGGAGCCCTACAATGAGCAGTTCTTC

d_call: -
v_call: TRBV7-9
clone_size: -
j_call: TRBJ2-7
cdr3_aa: CASSPLFEGGDYEQYF
cdr3_nt: TGTGCCAGCAGCCCCCTCTTCGAGGGAGGCGACTACGAGCAGTACTTC

d_call: -
v_call: TRBV21-1
clone_size: few
j_call: TRBJ2-6
cdr3_aa: CASISRGANVLTF
cdr3_nt: TGTGCCAGCATATCGAGGGGGGCCAACGTCCTGACTTTC

d_call: -
v_call: TRBV6-5
clone_size: few
j_call: TRBJ1-4
cdr3_aa: CASGDEKLFF
cdr3_nt: TGTGCCAGCGGCGATGAAAAACTGTTTTTT